This T cell receptor beta chain was sequenced for a study of T cell responses to AZD1222 COVID-19 vaccine. Findings of the study overall: White British donors predominated, females outnumbered males, and clonal diversity was possibly underestimated. In the spike-specific TCR repertoire, nearly half reportedly target unmutated variant regions. The peak T cell response came first, and repertoires were sampled only after it.

Concerning this clone: The antigen is undetermined.

TCRdb's table, derived via immunoSEQ multiplex PCR, lists solely in-frame clones and lacks some. The sample lists 250,000 to 300,000 clones, around 93% occurring once. V lost 0 bases to trimming and J lost 6 bases; unmatched junction nucleotides: 6. The length of the CDR3 is 15 residues. Germline CDR1 is LNHDA and CDR2 is SQIVND (reference sequence). The TCR sequence derives from an adult who received the AZD1222 COVID-19 vaccine. This rearrangement joins TRBV19 to TRBJ2-3; 7 nucleotides line up with TRBD2. The sample here was peripheral blood, taken 28 days after the second AZD1222 dose. The CDR3 DNA is TGTGCCAGTAGTATAGAGGGCGGGGGAGCGGATACGCAGTATTTT. Its translation is CASSIEGGGADTQYF.